The 17 T cell receptor beta chains below were found in one sample sequenced in a study of CD8 T cells in Susac syndrome. An input of roughly 0.45 to 1 ug of RNA was subjected to reverse transcription using random hexamers. TCRdb analysed the immunoSEQ multiplex PCR reads with MiXCR anew, one entry per CDR3 protein. This sample has about 100,000 distinct CDR3 sequences, with roughly 96% found just once. What was sequenced was CD8+ T cells from PBMCs. These receptors were obtained from a human donor with Susac syndrome.

This chain joins TRBV5-6 and TRBJ2-5; TRBD1 aligns across 8 bases. J lost 4 bases, V lost 1 base, and 6 bases had no gene match. The germline V gene encodes CDR1 SGHDT and CDR2 YYEEEE. The CDR3 runs 15 residues. The CDR3 region has the DNA TGTGCCAGCAGCTTGCGAGACAGGGGATCAGAGACCCAGTACTTC. It yields the protein CASSLRDRGSETQYF.

The chain recombines TRBV18 with TRBJ1-1; D ambiguous. V was cut by 2 bases and J by 0 bases, with 13 bases left in between. Germline CDR1 reads KGHSH; CDR2 reads LQKENI. This CDR3 has 16 amino acids. This CDR3 reads CASSPGRSPMNTEAFF. The CDR3 region has the DNA TGTGCCAGCTCACCAGGCAGGTCCCCGATGAACACTGAAGCTTTCTTT.

This chain joins TRBV23-1 and TRBJ2-7; the match to TRBD2 covers 12 bases. TRBV23-1 is marked as an open reading frame, function uncertain. Trimming took 0 bases from V and 3 from J; bases not matched to a gene: 6. This CDR3 contains 17 residues. The CDR3 bases are TGCGCCAGCAGTCAATCGGCATGGACTAGCGGGAACTACGAGCAGTACTTC. Protein sequence: CASSQSAWTSGNYEQYF.

V gene TRBV6-1 combines with J gene TRBJ1-6, with a tentative D call TRBD1 (5 bases). The V end lost 3 bases, the J end lost 9 bases, and 12 bases lay between the germline ends. Germline CDR1 is MNHNS and CDR2 is SASEGT. CDR3 size: 14 residues. DNA of the CDR3: TGTGCCAGCAGTGACCAGGGTGGGGTTTCACCCCTCCACTTT. This codes for CASSDQGGVSPLHF.

The CDR3 nucleotides are TGTGCCAGCATTGGCGGGTCAGCGAACACTGAAGCTTTCTTT. Protein sequence: CASIGGSANTEAFF. The chain joins TRBV5-6 to TRBJ1-1, with D hard to call. The CDR3 extends over 14 amino acids. In germline, CDR1 is SGHDT, CDR2 YYEEEE. The V end was cut by 6 bases, the J end by 1 base, with 13 bases between.

This chain connects TRBV5-1 to TRBJ2-2, with D unclear. With 2 bases removed from V and 5 bases from J, the gap between germline ends came to 10 bases. CDR1 and CDR2 (germline): SGHRS, YFSETQ. This CDR3 spans 14 amino acids. For the CDR3, the DNA is TGCGCCAGCAGCTTAGGTTGGATGACCGGGGAGCTGTTTTTT. Amino acid sequence: CASSLGWMTGELFF.

The rearrangement links TRBV12-3 or TRBV12-4 to TRBJ2-5; D could derive from TRBD1 or TRBD2 (7 bases each). Trimming took off 6 bases at V and 3 bases at J, with 20 bases between the two ends. The CDR3 loop spans 16 amino acids. Here the CDR3 DNA reads TGTGCCAGCAGCACATTCCGACAGGGAGGGGAAGAGACCCAGTACTTC. Translated, it gives CASSTFRQGGEETQYF.

With regard to this clonotype: The junction departs from the called germline gene at one end, perhaps through a read error. The chain uses TRBV6-5 and TRBJ1-6; no clear D. The CDR3 sequence is 11 residues long. Germline CDR1 reads MNHEY; CDR2 reads SVGAGI. CDR3 coding DNA: TGTGCCAGCAGTCGAGACGGTTTCACAGTCTTT. Translation: CASSRDGFTVF.

This clonotype has just one count. V usage is TRBV20-1 and J usage is TRBJ2-7, with TRBD1 identical over 10 bases. The length of the CDR3 is 12 residues. The V gene's germline CDR1 is DFQATT and CDR2 SNEGSKA (reference sequence). The CDR3 loop is CRVDRGQDEQYF. The CDR3 nucleotides are TGCAGAGTCGACAGGGGGCAAGACGAGCAGTACTTC.

The J gene is TRBJ2-1, the V gene TRBV14; TRBD2 might be the D (6 bases). Per germline, CDR1 SGHDN and CDR2 FVKESK. This CDR3 is 13 amino acids long. Trimming cost V 1 base and J 9 bases, with 10 bases left between them. The CDR3 is CASSQVPGGEQFF. Here the CDR3 DNA reads TGTGCCAGCAGCCAAGTCCCCGGGGGTGAGCAGTTCTTC. The full variable domain, rest sourced from reference TRBV14 and TRBJ2-1, is EAGVTQFPSHSVIEKGQTVTLRCDPISGHDNLYWYRRVMGKEIKFLLHFVKESKQDESGMPNNRFLAERTGGTYSTLKVQPAELEDSGVYFCASSQVPGGEQFFGPGTRLTVL.

This chain links TRBV11-2 with TRBJ2-7; D is undetermined. Germline V gives CDR1 SGHAT, CDR2 FQNNGV. CDR3 length: 13 amino acids. With 1 base removed from V and 5 bases from J, the gap between germline ends came to 9 bases. Here the CDR3 reads CASSLVLGNEQYF. Here the CDR3 DNA reads TGTGCCAGCAGCTTAGTTCTGGGTAACGAGCAGTACTTC.

This clonotype was seen only once. The chain couples TRBV4-1 to TRBJ2-3, with TRBD2 identical over 14 bases. Germline CDR1 reads MGHRA; CDR2 reads YSYEKL. The V segment lost 3 bases and the J segment 5 bases; nucleotides outside the gene matches: 10. The CDR3 totals 18 residues. The CDR3 coding sequence is TGCGCCAGCAGCCAGAAAAGACTAGCGGGAGGGCTGGGAGATACGCAGTATTTT. Translating it yields CASSQKRLAGGLGDTQYF.

V gene TRBV7-9 combines with J gene TRBJ1-2; D ambiguous. This CDR3 spans 15 amino acids. Germline lookup yields CDR1 SEHNR and CDR2 FQNEAQ (reference sequence). V was clipped by 5 bases and J by 3 bases, with 16 bases between them. The CDR3 spells CASSPPGQTDYGYTF. CDR3 nucleotide sequence: TGTGCCAGCAGCCCCCCTGGGCAAACCGACTATGGCTACACCTTC.

V is TRBV7-2 and J is TRBJ2-7, with D maybe TRBD2 (6 bases). The CDR3 consists of 15 residues. Germline CDR1 is SGHTA and CDR2 is FQGNSA. Trimming removed 5 bases from V and 2 bases from J, with 16 bases in between. CDR3 sequence reads: CASSPRSGGPYEQYF. Written as DNA, the CDR3 is TGTGCCAGCAGCCCCCGGTCCGGGGGACCCTACGAGCAGTACTTC.

The chain carries TRBV3-1 and TRBJ2-3, with D tentatively TRBD2 (6 bases). Per the germline V gene, CDR1 is LGHDT and CDR2 is YNNKEL (reference sequence). Trimming stripped 4 bases from V and 0 bases from J, with 14 bases between. CDR3 length equals 16 residues. The CDR3 loop is CASSRGVHPSTDTQYF. The CDR3 bases are TGTGCCAGCAGCCGGGGGGTCCACCCAAGCACAGATACGCAGTATTTT.

V usage is TRBV3-1 and J usage is TRBJ2-5; D uncertain. The CDR3 is 12 residues long. Trimming took off 2 bases at V and 1 base at J, with 2 bases between the two ends. Germline V gives CDR1 LGHDT, CDR2 YNNKEL (reference sequence). The CDR3, as DNA: TGTGCCAGCAGCCAAACCCAAGAGACCCAGTACTTC. Its protein is CASSQTQETQYF.

This clonotype was found once. The rearrangement uses TRBV29-1 and TRBJ2-7, with 9 positions matching TRBD1. The CDR3 covers 12 residues. The trim removed 3 bases at V and 5 bases at J, leaving 2 bases unmatched. Germline lookup yields CDR1 SQVTM and CDR2 ANQGSEA. The CDR3 spells CSVEGQGNEQYF. CDR3 DNA: TGCAGCGTTGAGGGACAGGGAAACGAGCAGTACTTC.